Below, 4 T cell receptor beta chains from the same sample are listed, as sequenced in a study of shared clonotypes between healthy human individuals. The repertoire was sequenced with immunoSEQ multiplex PCR; TCRdb's copy has only in-frame clones and lacks some. The profile shows some 470,000 clones, about 82% of them singletons. The specimen sequenced was PBMCs. The receptors were sampled from a woman aged 40 to 55 in good health. Some clones in this sample may be carry-over from other donors' samples.

As concerns this clone: Germline is not matched at one junction end, which may reflect a read error. The V call is TRBV29-1, the J call TRBJ2-1, with D uncertain. CDR1 and CDR2 (germline): SQVTM, ANQGSEA. The CDR3 has 11 residues. This CDR3 reads CSVVSANERFF. DNA for the CDR3: TGCAGCGTTGTGTCAGCCAATGAGCGGTTCTTC.

This clone was seen at least ten times. The gene calls are TRBV5-1 and TRBJ2-5; D remains ambiguous. The J call may be incorrect, as the DNA end agrees better with TRBJ2-7. Germline V lookup: CDR1 SGHRS, CDR2 YFSETQ. There are 13 residues in the CDR3. CDR3 sequence (DNA): TGCGCCAGTTCGGCGGAGATCTCCTACGAGCAGTACTTC. Translation: CASSAEISYEQYF.

The chain recombines TRBV7-9 with TRBJ1-3, with TRBD1 matching over 9 bases. Trimming removed 6 bases from V and 2 bases from J; junction bases left unmatched: 5. The germline CDR1 and CDR2 sequences are SEHNR and FQNEAQ (reference sequence). CDR3 size: 15 residues. The CDR3 DNA follows: TGTGCCAGCAGTCGAGGACAGGGGACTGGAAACACCATATATTTT. This gives the protein CASSRGQGTGNTIYF. The full variable domain, its missing parts supplied by reference TRBV7-9 and TRBJ1-3, is DTGVSQNPRHKITKRGQNVTFRCDPISEHNRLYWYRQTLGQGPEFLTYFQNEAQLEKSRLLSDRFSAERPKGSFSTLEIQRTEQGDSAMYLCASSRGQGTGNTIYFGEGSWLTVV.

In its sample, this clone was seen a few times. It differs at one base from a far larger clone, so likely a read error. The V and J genes are TRBV29-1 and TRBJ1-2; no clear D. Between the trimmed V and J ends, which lost 7 bases and 6 bases, there was a span of 12 bases. The CDR3 totals 11 residues. Germline CDR1 is SQVTM and CDR2 is ANQGSEA. The CDR3 protein is CSESSNHGYTF. CDR3 DNA: TGCAGCGAGTCCTCAAACCATGGCTACACCTTC. The complete variable domain, with remaining parts taken from reference TRBV29-1 and TRBJ1-2, reads SAVISQKPSRDICQRGTSLTIQCQVDSQVTMMFWYRQQPGQSLTLIATANQGSEATYESGFVIDKFPISRPNLTFSTLTVSNMSPEDSSIYLCSESSNHGYTFGSGTRLTVV.